This note documents a single T cell receptor beta chain sequence. This clonotype came up a few times. What antigen it recognizes has not been identified. It has no much larger one-base neighbor in the sample; base qualities were not kept. The sample belongs to a study of blood T cells in healthy people across ages (dated by TCRdb to the mid-2010s). Regarding the complete study: In model experiments, template switching captured about one uniquely barcoded TCR beta cDNA molecule for every two T cells. Donors of different ages were randomly distributed across sequencing lanes to avoid experimental bias. The donors were split into four age groups: young (average around 17 years), middle-aged (roughly 39), aged (about 56) and long-lived (over 80). Age-related changes in TCR beta repertoire diversity were measured in the study by deep sequencing normalized with unique cDNA molecular identifiers. For two donors (one aged 18 to 30 and one aged 80 or older), the study analyzed two additional independent replicas of 1 million unique cDNA reads from the same blood draw.

Based on the germline V gene (reference sequence), the CDR1 and CDR2 sequences are LGHDT and YNNKEL. Trimming leaves V shorter by 1 base and J shorter by 3 bases, with the junction holding 6 bases beyond the gene matches. Including cysteine and phenylalanine, the CDR3 has 15 amino acids. Kept here is only the CDR3 DNA, which spans 45 bases and is read in frame from base 1. The library was prepared using 5' RACE. The sample was run on an Illumina HiSeq 2500. A second PCR of roughly 7 to 12 cycles was performed with a sample-barcoded 5' primer and a J-beta primer mix. Each TCR beta cDNA molecule received a unique molecular identifier from a template-switch 5' adaptor carrying 12 random nucleotides. Each sample yielded at least 2.5 million CDR3-containing paired-end reads. First-strand cDNA synthesis was performed from all RNA using the Mint cDNA synthesis kit, with priming by a TRBC-specific oligonucleotide. After uracil-DNA glycosylase treatment, a first 18-cycle PCR used universal primers M1SS and BC2_uni_R on all cDNA. As for the original processing: For normalization, 1 million high-quality reads, each with a distinct molecular identifier, were randomly selected from each sample. Instead of being binned into consensus sequences, reads that shared molecular identifiers were thrown out. CDR3 identification, clonotype clustering and error correction used MiTCR with a Q25 quality threshold and the strictest error-elimination algorithm. A nonparametric unseen species model with Euler transformation was used to estimate lower-bound total TCR beta diversity. Using fastp at Q25 and MiXCR, TCRdb reprocessed the public reads and kept productive beta chains. One record per CDR3 amino acid sequence lists the most common genes and DNA. In this record, the V and J calls reflect TCRdb's handling and not the investigators' own analysis. Counted in this sample were over 1,200,000 distinct CDR3 sequences; around 55% of them appeared once. Together, the top ten hold 6.5% to 8% of the sample.

The donors were roughly 40 Caucasian individuals from Russia, aged 6 to 90 years, who were systemically healthy. About 10 milliliters of peripheral blood were collected from each donor into EDTA-treated Vacutainer tubes. Ficoll-Paque density-gradient centrifugation was used to isolate PBMCs, with at least 7 million per sample. Total RNA was extracted from PBMCs with Trizol reagent, with at least 6 micrograms obtained per sample. For every donor, an aliquot of PBMCs went through flow cytometry to measure the percentages of naive CD45RAhigh/CD27high T cells. Overall study outcomes, separate from this receptor: As age increased, observed TCR beta diversity per million T cells dropped in a roughly linear way, and a significant reduction was already evident by age 40. Compared with the aged group, the long-lived group had more naive CD4+ T cells, fewer expanded clones and increased TCR diversity, suggesting age selection. Estimates of total diversity from one million sequenced T cells were regarded as lower bounds and underestimates. There was a strong correlation between observed TCR beta diversity and the percentage of naive T cells measured by flow cytometry. Because profiling used bulk unsorted PBMCs, naive and antigen-experienced compartments could not be compared conclusively. The CMV infection status of donors was not known, potentially confounding age-related changes in expanded clonotypes.

This TCR was sampled from a man between 18 and 35 years old in good health. The V and J segments used are TRBV3-1 and TRBJ2-7; 7 central bases correspond to TRBD2. Sequences were obtained from blood. This receptor carries the CDR3 CASSQGLAEYYEQYF. Here is the DNA: TGTGCCAGCAGCCAAGGCCTAGCGGAGTACTACGAGCAGTACTTC.